One sample yielded the 10 T cell receptor beta chains listed below, sequenced in a study of radiotherapy plus CTLA-4 blockade in lung cancer. The assay was immunoSEQ multiplex PCR, and TCRdb's table has in-frame clones only and misses some. The table lists 90,000 to 95,000 clones, about four fifths of them singletons. Specimen: peripheral blood, collected from a patient treated with radiotherapy plus ipilimumab. The receptors stem from a human donor with non-small cell lung cancer who had stable disease on radiotherapy plus ipilimumab.

The chain recombines TRBV18 with TRBJ2-7, with D perhaps matching TRBD2 (5 bases). CDR3 length: 17 residues. CDR1 and CDR2 from the germline V gene are KGHSH and LQKENI. V was clipped by 2 bases and J by 2 bases, with 19 bases between them. The CDR3 loop is CASSPSGIPSGPYEQYF. DNA of the CDR3: TGTGCCAGCTCACCATCGGGAATCCCAAGTGGTCCCTACGAGCAGTACTTC.

This clone has more than one count but fewer than ten. This rearrangement joins TRBV19 to TRBJ2-3; 10 nucleotides agree with TRBD2. This CDR3 is built from 20 residues. Per germline, CDR1 LNHDA and CDR2 SQIVND (reference sequence). With V trimmed by 7 bases and J by 0 bases, 19 bases remained unmatched. CDR3 coding DNA: TGTGCCAGTACCCCACGCTATTGGAGGGAGACTAGCGGGAGCACAGATACGCAGTATTTT. Protein sequence: CASTPRYWRETSGSTDTQYF.

This clone appeared a few times. V and J are TRBV27 and TRBJ2-2, with a tentative D call TRBD1 (6 bases). V lost 7 bases, J lost 6 bases, and 12 bases lay in between. The CDR3 contains 13 residues. Germline lookup yields CDR1 MNHEY and CDR2 SMNVEV (reference sequence). CDR3: CASTTGEAGELFF. CDR3 in DNA: TGTGCCAGCACGACAGGCGAGGCCGGGGAGCTGTTTTTT.

V usage is TRBV28 and J usage is TRBJ1-1, with 9 bases fitting TRBD1. CDR3 length: 15 amino acids. With 4 bases clipped from V and 1 base from J, the junction kept 4 bases outside the gene matches. CDR1 and CDR2 from the germline V gene are MDHEN and SYDVKM. CDR3 amino acids: CASSSLTGGNTEAFF. The DNA for the CDR3 is TGTGCCAGCAGTTCCCTGACAGGGGGGAACACTGAAGCTTTCTTT.

The rearrangement joins TRBV6-5 to TRBJ2-4; no reliable D call. The CDR3 is 14 amino acids. V was clipped by 0 bases and J by 1 base, with 4 bases between them. CDR1 MNHEY and CDR2 SVGAGI come from the germline V gene. The CDR3 reads CASSYSPAKNIQYF. The CDR3 DNA reads as TGTGCCAGCAGTTACTCCCCGGCCAAAAACATTCAGTACTTC.

DNA of the CDR3: TGCGCCAGCAGCTCGGTCGACATTTCCCACGAGCAGTACTTC. It specifies CASSSVDISHEQYF. The rearrangement links TRBV5-1 to TRBJ2-7; D is uncertain. This CDR3 is 14 amino acids long. Germline loops: CDR1 SGHRS, CDR2 YFSETQ. V gave up 3 bases and J gave up 5 bases, with 15 bases separating them.

This chain connects TRBV10-1 to TRBJ2-1; D unresolved. Germline CDR1 is WNHNN and CDR2 is SYGVQD (reference sequence). V dropped 4 bases and J dropped 6 bases, with 10 bases sitting between them. This CDR3 spans 13 amino acids. The CDR3 DNA reads as TGCGCCAGCAGTGTGGGTAGTATCAATGAGCAGTTCTTC. As protein: CASSVGSINEQFF.

The J gene is TRBJ2-1, the V gene TRBV5-5; D not resolved. This CDR3 comprises 12 residues. The V gene's germline CDR1 is SGHKS and CDR2 YYEKEE (reference sequence). V was pared by 1 base and J by 7 bases, with 6 bases between. CDR3 residues: CASSLTPNEQFF. The DNA for the CDR3 is TGTGCCAGCAGCTTGACTCCGAATGAGCAGTTCTTC.

The gene calls are TRBV19 and TRBJ1-5, with 9 bases aligning to TRBD1. The CDR3 spans 16 residues. After removal of 5 bases from V and 5 bases from J, the junction contained 10 bases not matched to a gene. The germline CDR1 and CDR2 sequences are LNHDA and SQIVND (reference sequence). CDR3: CASSSPGQGNYQPQHF. The CDR3 DNA is TGTGCCAGTAGTTCCCCAGGACAGGGGAATTATCAGCCCCAGCATTTT.

The V call is TRBV29-1, the J call TRBJ2-7; 7 bases match TRBD2. V was clipped by 1 base and J by 0 bases; unmatched bases: 3. The CDR3 consists of 14 residues. Germline V gene lookup returns CDR1 SQVTM and CDR2 ANQGSEA. CDR3 residues: CSVEGGGGSYEQYF. The CDR3 bases are TGCAGCGTTGAAGGGGGGGGTGGCTCCTACGAGCAGTACTTC.